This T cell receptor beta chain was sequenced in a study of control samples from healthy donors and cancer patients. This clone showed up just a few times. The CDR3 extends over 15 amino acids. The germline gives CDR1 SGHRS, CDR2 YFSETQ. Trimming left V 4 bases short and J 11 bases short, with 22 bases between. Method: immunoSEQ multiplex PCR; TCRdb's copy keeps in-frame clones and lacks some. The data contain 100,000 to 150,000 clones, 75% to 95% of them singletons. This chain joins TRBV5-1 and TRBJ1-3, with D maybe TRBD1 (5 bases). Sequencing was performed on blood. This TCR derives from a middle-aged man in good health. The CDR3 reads CASSAEGMGVRSIYF. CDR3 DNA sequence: TGCGCCAGCAGCGCCGAGGGGATGGGGGTCCGGTCCATATATTTT.